These 23 T cell receptor beta chains came from one sample sequenced in a study of CD8+CD57+ T cells in acquired aplastic anemia (dated by TCRdb to 2016 to 2019). The instrument given in TCRdb is Illumina HiSeq 2000. Profiling of TCR beta VDJ combinations and CDR3 sequences used genomic DNA as the template. TCRdb took the public reads, trimmed them with fastp at Q25, ran MiXCR for clone calling and kept in-frame beta chains. Entries are consolidated by CDR3 protein sequence, retaining the most common genes and DNA. The sample records approximately 380,000 distinct CDR3 sequences, 65% to 80% of which are singletons. The top ten clones comprise under 5% of the sample. The sample was sorted CD4+, CD8+, or CD8+CD57+ T cells (not recorded which) from PBMCs. All receptors come from a human donor in good health, serving as a control.

V and J are TRBV5-1 and TRBJ2-5; weak D call: TRBD2 (6 bases). Per germline, CDR1 SGHRS and CDR2 YFSETQ. The CDR3 extends over 16 amino acids. V was shortened by 2 bases and J by 9 bases, with 23 bases between the two germline ends. The CDR3: CASSFTLALYQVAQYF. The CDR3, as DNA: TGCGCCAGCAGCTTTACGCTAGCGTTGTACCAAGTGGCCCAGTACTTC. Full variable domain (remainder filled in from reference TRBV5-1 and TRBJ2-5): KAGVTQTPRYLIKTRGQQVTLSCSPISGHRSVSWYQQTPGQGLQFLFEYFSETQRNKGNFPGRFSGRQFSNSRSEMNVSTLELGDSALYLCASSFTLALYQVAQYFGPGTRLLVL.

A word on this clonotype: Mismatch with germline at one junction end may stem from a read error. V gene TRBV7-3 combines with J gene TRBJ2-3; D perhaps matches TRBD2 (9 bases). CDR1 and CDR2 (germline): SGHTA, FQGTGA. The CDR3 consists of 14 residues. Written as DNA, the CDR3 is TGTGCCAGCAGCTCGGCGGACAGGGCAAGCGGGGGGTCGTTT. Residues: CASSSADRASGGSF.

This clonotype has a count of ten or more. V is TRBV5-5 and J is TRBJ1-3; D is uncertain. The CDR3 length is 15 residues. Trimming left V 0 bases short and J 0 bases short, with 7 bases between. Germline V CDR1 and CDR2: SGHKS, YYEKEE (reference sequence). In DNA, the CDR3 is TGTGCCAGCAGCTTGGTTCTGAGCTCTGGAAACACCATATATTTT. Protein product: CASSLVLSSGNTIYF. Variable domain in full (rest from reference TRBV5-5 and TRBJ1-3): DAGVTQSPTHLIKTRGQQVTLRCSPISGHKSVSWYQQVLGQGPQFIFQYYEKEERGRGNFPDRFSARQFPNYSSELNVNALLLGDSALYLCASSLVLSSGNTIYFGEGSWLTVV.

This clonotype was observed many times. The rearrangement joins TRBV19 to TRBJ2-7, with D uncertain. This CDR3 is built from 14 residues. V was pared by 1 base and J by 0 bases, with 7 bases between. Germline CDR1 and CDR2: LNHDA and SQIVND (reference sequence). The CDR3 loop reads CASSIGADSYEQYF. The CDR3 coding sequence is TGTGCCAGTAGTATAGGTGCGGACTCCTACGAGCAGTACTTC. Full variable domain (outside the CDR3, taken from reference TRBV19 and TRBJ2-7): DGGITQSPKYLFRKEGQNVTLSCEQNLNHDAMYWYRQDPGQGLRLIYYSQIVNDFQKGDIAEGYSVSREKKESFPLTVTSAQKNPTAFYLCASSIGADSYEQYFGPGTRLTVT.

In this sample, this clonotype turned up a few times. The chain joins TRBV15 to TRBJ1-5, with 7 nucleotides matching TRBD1. The CDR3 spans 15 residues. The V segment lost 5 bases and the J segment 5 bases; nucleotides outside the gene matches: 9. Germline V gene sequence: CDR1 LNHNV, CDR2 YYDKDF (reference sequence). The CDR3 spells CATSVLDRVHQPQHF. The CDR3 DNA sequence: TGTGCCACCAGCGTCCTTGACAGGGTTCATCAGCCCCAGCATTTT.

There are many counts of this clonotype. The chain carries TRBV19 and TRBJ1-1, with TRBD1 matching over 8 bases. V gave up 8 bases and J gave up 1 base; unmatched junction bases: 6. Germline V gene sequence: CDR1 LNHDA, CDR2 SQIVND (reference sequence). There are 14 residues in the CDR3. CDR3 nucleotide sequence: TGTGCCAGTTCTATGGACAGGGCGAACACTGAAGCTTTCTTT. The encoded protein is CASSMDRANTEAFF.

A note on this clonotype: One end of the junction does not line up with germline, which may come from a read error. This chain connects TRBV5-1 to TRBJ1-3; D not resolved. This CDR3 has 14 amino acids. Germline V CDR1 and CDR2: SGHRS, YFSETQ. The CDR3 DNA follows: TGTGCCAGCAGCGTACAAGAACCTGGAGACACCATATATTTT. This encodes CASSVQEPGDTIYF. Drawing the rest from reference TRBV5-1 and TRBJ1-3, the complete variable domain is KAGVTQTPRYLIKTRGQQVTLSCSPISGHRSVSWYQQTPGQGLQFLFEYFSETQRNKGNFPGRFSGRQFSNSRSEMNVSTLELGDSALYLCASSVQEPGDTIYFGEGSWLTVV.

This chain's CDR3 is CSAFAFGNYGYTF. In DNA, the CDR3 is TGCAGTGCCTTCGCATTCGGGAACTATGGCTACACCTTC. The chain carries TRBV20-1 and TRBJ1-2; D unclear. CDR3 length: 13 residues. V was pared by 6 bases and J by 2 bases, with 13 bases between. Germline V gives CDR1 DFQATT, CDR2 SNEGSKA (reference sequence).

This clonotype was recorded a few times. The V and J genes are TRBV9 and TRBJ1-1, with 9 bases lining up with TRBD1. Germline CDR1 and CDR2: SGDLS and YYNGEE. The CDR3 has 12 amino acids. V was clipped by 3 bases and J by 11 bases; unmatched bases: 5. The CDR3 is CASSATGGSAFF. The CDR3 region has the DNA TGTGCCAGCAGCGCTACAGGGGGCTCGGCTTTCTTT.

The chain carries TRBV9 and TRBJ1-1, with D tentatively TRBD1 (5 bases). The germline V gene has CDR1 SGDLS and CDR2 YYNGEE. This CDR3 has 15 amino acids. V gave up 4 bases and J gave up 10 bases, with 23 bases separating them. CDR3 nucleotide sequence: TGTGCCAGCAGCATCATAGCGGGGGGACCTAGCACAGCTTTCTTT. Amino acids: CASSIIAGGPSTAFF.

The sample holds many counts of this clonotype. The chain links TRBV15 to TRBJ1-1; possible D gene TRBD1, 6 bases. The CDR3 covers 17 residues. Germline V lookup: CDR1 LNHNV, CDR2 YYDKDF (reference sequence). The V end was cut by 0 bases, the J end by 0 bases, with 14 bases between. CDR3 sequence (DNA): TGTGCCACCAGCAGAGATCGCCAGGGGCTTTTGAACACTGAAGCTTTCTTT. Translated, it gives CATSRDRQGLLNTEAFF.

This clonotype has a handful of counts. The chain couples TRBV6-1 to TRBJ1-2; D not certain. With 4 bases removed from V and 4 bases from J, the gap between germline ends came to 16 bases. The germline V gene encodes CDR1 MNHNS and CDR2 SASEGT. CDR3 size: 15 residues. In nucleotides, the CDR3 is TGTGCCAGCAGTGTGGAGGTGTGGGGTGGCTATGGCTACACCTTC. Protein product: CASSVEVWGGYGYTF.

This clonotype was seen at least ten times. V usage is TRBV6-2 or TRBV6-3 and J usage is TRBJ2-7; D is possibly TRBD1 (6 bases). This CDR3 is built from 13 residues. The V end lost 6 bases, the J end lost 2 bases, and 11 bases lay between the germline ends. Germline V gene data show CDR1 as MNHEY and CDR2 as SVGEGT. CDR3 DNA: TGTGCCAGCAGGAAGACAGGAACCTACGAGCAGTACTTC. It codes for CASRKTGTYEQYF.

The CDR3 DNA reads as TGTGCCAGCACCTCCCCCCTGGACTCCTACGAGCAGTACTTC. Translation: CASTSPLDSYEQYF. This chain joins TRBV6-1 and TRBJ2-7; D is undetermined. From germline, CDR1 is MNHNS and CDR2 SASEGT. V was clipped by 7 bases and J by 0 bases, with 13 bases between them. This CDR3 comprises 14 residues.

This CDR3 reads CASSEDSQGNNPQHF. CDR3 in DNA: TGTGCCAGCAGCGAAGACTCACAGGGAAATAATCCCCAGCATTTT. This chain uses TRBV9 with TRBJ1-5, with D perhaps TRBD1 (6 bases). Germline V gene sequence: CDR1 SGDLS, CDR2 YYNGEE. This CDR3 contains 15 residues. V was pared by 3 bases and J by 10 bases, with 20 bases between.

For this clonotype: Since a much larger clone is just one base distant, this may be a read error. This chain links TRBV7-2 with TRBJ1-1; D might be TRBD1 (5 bases). This CDR3 has 14 amino acids. Germline CDR1 and CDR2: SGHTA and FQGNSA. CDR3 sequence (DNA): TGCGCCAGCAGCCAAGTAGCAGGGCCCACTGAAGCTTTCTTT. The encoded protein is CASSQVAGPTEAFF.

About this clonotype: Here the CDR3 omits its conserved ending phenylalanine or tryptophan, so a read error is the likely source. The DNA is omitted, as the CDR3 cannot be located on it reliably, and the CDR3 follows TCRdb's listing. This CDR3 reads CASSSGTDVELSLDKA. The chain couples TRBV13 to TRBJ1-1; TRBD1 is the table's D call and was not checked against the DNA. The CDR3 sequence runs 16 residues, both termini included. Germline CDR1 reads PRHDT; CDR2 reads FYEKMQ (reference sequence).

Note on this clonotype: Because it lacks the conserved phenylalanine or tryptophan at the end, this CDR3 is likely a read error. The DNA is omitted, as the CDR3 cannot be located on it reliably, and the CDR3 follows TCRdb's listing. The chain has TRBV7-9 and TRBJ2-2; the DNA was not compared with TRBD1, the D call given in the table. Germline V gene sequence: CDR1 SEHNR, CDR2 FQNEAQ (reference sequence). A total of 13 residues make up the CDR3, ends included. CDR3 sequence reads: CASTGKRPRALGQ.

This clonotype was counted only a few times. The CDR3 end shows no conserved phenylalanine or tryptophan, and so a read error is likely. The V and J genes are TRBV12-3 or TRBV12-4 and TRBJ1-3; D remains ambiguous. Trimming stripped 1 base from V and 0 bases from J, with 7 bases between. The CDR3 extends over 15 amino acids. The CDR3 here is CASSLGVHSGNTIYL. CDR3 nucleotide sequence: TGTGCCAGCAGTTTAGGGGTGCACTCTGGAAACACCATATATCTT.

This chain connects TRBV6-5 to TRBJ2-3, with D possibly matching TRBD1 (6 bases). CDR1 is MNHEY and CDR2 is SVGAGI in the germline V gene. V lost 7 bases and J lost 0, with 11 bases in between. The CDR3 is made up of 14 amino acids. For the CDR3, the DNA is TGTGCCAGCACTGCGAGGGGGAGCACAGATACGCAGTATTTT. Protein sequence: CASTARGSTDTQYF.

The chain has TRBV7-2 and TRBJ2-1; D is perhaps TRBD1 or TRBD2 (5 bases each). Trimming shortened V by 4 bases and J by 8 bases, and 12 bases separated the two germline ends. The CDR3 loop spans 13 amino acids. CDR1 SGHTA and CDR2 FQGNSA come from the germline V gene. Written as DNA, the CDR3 is TGTGCCAGCAGCTCCGGGACGGGCGATGAGCAGTTCTTC. This sequence encodes CASSSGTGDEQFF.

The genes are TRBV29-1 and TRBJ1-2; tentatively, D is TRBD1 (5 bases). CDR3 size: 14 residues. V was cut by 5 bases and J by 0 bases, with 13 bases left in between. The V gene's germline CDR1 is SQVTM and CDR2 ANQGSEA. CDR3 amino acids: CSVPGGRANYGYTF. Written as DNA, the CDR3 is TGCAGCGTTCCCGGGGGAAGGGCTAACTATGGCTACACCTTC.

The chain carries TRBV19 and TRBJ2-1; D not resolved. V lost 9 bases, J lost 7 bases, and 19 bases lay in between. CDR1 is LNHDA, CDR2 SQIVND, per germline (reference sequence). The length of the CDR3 is 14 residues. The CDR3 sequence: CASSMVGPENEQFF. DNA of the CDR3: TGTGCCAGCAGCATGGTTGGCCCAGAGAATGAGCAGTTCTTC.